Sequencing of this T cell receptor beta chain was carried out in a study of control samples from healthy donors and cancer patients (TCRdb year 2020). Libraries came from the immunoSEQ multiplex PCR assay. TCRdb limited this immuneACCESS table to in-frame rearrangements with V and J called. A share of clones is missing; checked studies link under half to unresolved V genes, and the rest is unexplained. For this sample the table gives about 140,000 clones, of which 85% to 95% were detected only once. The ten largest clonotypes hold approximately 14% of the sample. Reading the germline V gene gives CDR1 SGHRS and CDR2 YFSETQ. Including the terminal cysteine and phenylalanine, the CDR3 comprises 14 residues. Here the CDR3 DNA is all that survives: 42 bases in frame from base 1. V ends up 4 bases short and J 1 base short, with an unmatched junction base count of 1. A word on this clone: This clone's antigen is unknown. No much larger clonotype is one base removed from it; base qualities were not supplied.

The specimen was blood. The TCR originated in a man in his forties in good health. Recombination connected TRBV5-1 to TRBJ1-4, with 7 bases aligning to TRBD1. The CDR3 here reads CASSNRGTNEKLFF. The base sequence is TGCGCCAGCAGCAACAGGGGAACTAATGAAAAACTGTTTTTT. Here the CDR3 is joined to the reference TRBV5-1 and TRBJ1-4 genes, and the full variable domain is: KAGVTQTPRYLIKTRGQQVTLSCSPISGHRSVSWYQQTPGQGLQFLFEYFSETQRNKGNFPGRFSGRQFSNSRSEMNVSTLELGDSALYLCASSNRGTNEKLFFGSGTQLSVL.